The present entry profiles one T cell receptor beta chain with its context. Antigen specificity is unknown. With a much larger clone just one base away, this may be a read error. Based on clinical symptoms, serum thyroxine and TRAb, thyroid ultrasound and orbital computed tomography, diagnoses were reached. Any symptoms of ophthalmopathy came after the first hyperthyroidism diagnosis, from which the blood sample dates. The source of the PBMCs was around 9 ml of fresh peripheral blood. The data derive from a study of T cells in Graves' hyperthyroidism and ophthalmopathy. Study-level points and caveats: The model foresaw ophthalmopathy a median 6.5 months prior to onset.

The source material, RNA transcripts, was used to amplify TCR beta CDR3 regions. With the HTBI primer set, the TCR CDR3 went through a first round of RT-PCR. TCRdb re-called the multiplex PCR reads with MiXCR, one entry per CDR3 protein. The table lists under 750,000 distinct CDR3 sequences, around a sixth of them singletons. The CDR3 sequence is 13 residues long. The ends were cut back, 7 bases at V and 6 bases at J, with 18 bases in the middle. The germline V gene encodes CDR1 DFQATT and CDR2 SNEGSKA (reference sequence). The source material was blood. The sequence was obtained from a woman aged 45-60 years with Graves' hyperthyroidism that later progressed to Graves' ophthalmopathy. V gene TRBV20-1 combines with J gene TRBJ1-1, with D perhaps TRBD1 (6 bases). For the CDR3, the DNA is TGCAGTGGGCTTAAACAGGGTTTCGCTGAAGCTTTCTTT. It encodes CSGLKQGFAEAFF.